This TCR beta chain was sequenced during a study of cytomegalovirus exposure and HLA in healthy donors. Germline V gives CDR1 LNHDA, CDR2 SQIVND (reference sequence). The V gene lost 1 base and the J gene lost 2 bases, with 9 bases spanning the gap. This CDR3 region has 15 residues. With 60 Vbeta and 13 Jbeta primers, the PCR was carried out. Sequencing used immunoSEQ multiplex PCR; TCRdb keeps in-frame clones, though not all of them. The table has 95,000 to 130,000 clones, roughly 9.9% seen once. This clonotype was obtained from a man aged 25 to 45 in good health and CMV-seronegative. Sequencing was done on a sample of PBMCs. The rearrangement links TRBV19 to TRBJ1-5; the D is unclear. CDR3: CASSIVAAGNQPQHF. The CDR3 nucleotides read TGTGCCAGTAGTATAGTAGCCGCAGGCAATCAGCCCCAGCATTTT. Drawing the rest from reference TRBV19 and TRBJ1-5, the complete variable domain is DGGITQSPKYLFRKEGQNVTLSCEQNLNHDAMYWYRQDPGQGLRLIYYSQIVNDFQKGDIAEGYSVSREKKESFPLTVTSAQKNPTAFYLCASSIVAAGNQPQHFGDGTRLSIL.